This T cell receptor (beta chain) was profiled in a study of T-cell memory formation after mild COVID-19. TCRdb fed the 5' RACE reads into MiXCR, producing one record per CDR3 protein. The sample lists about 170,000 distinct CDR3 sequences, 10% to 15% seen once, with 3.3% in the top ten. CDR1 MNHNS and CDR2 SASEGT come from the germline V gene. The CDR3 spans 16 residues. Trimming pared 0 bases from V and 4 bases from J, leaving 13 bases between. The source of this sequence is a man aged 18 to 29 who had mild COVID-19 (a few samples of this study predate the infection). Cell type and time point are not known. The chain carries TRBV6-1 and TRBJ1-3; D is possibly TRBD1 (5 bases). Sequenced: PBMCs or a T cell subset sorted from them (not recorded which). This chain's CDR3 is CASSEAPQGGGNTIYF. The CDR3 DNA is TGTGCCAGCAGTGAAGCGCCCCAGGGTGGAGGAAACACCATATATTTT.